This T cell receptor beta chain was identified during a study of T cells in Graves' hyperthyroidism and ophthalmopathy. General observations from the study: By a 13 V-J model, ophthalmopathy was set apart from stable hyperthyroidism. The model identified upcoming ophthalmopathy a median approximately seven months ahead of onset. Most thyroid clonotypes with frequency above 0.001 were detected in blood.

Germline loops: CDR1 SGHTA, CDR2 FQGNSA. The CDR3 covers 18 residues. Losses at the gene ends were 5 bases for V and 0 bases for J; bases not matched to a gene: 13. Any patient presenting with uncontrolled infection, other autoimmune disease, pregnancy or lactation was left out. The TCR beta CDR3 regions underwent amplification using RNA transcripts as the source. During a first-round RT-PCR of the TCR CDR3, the HTBI primer set was used. TCRdb called the multiplex PCR reads again in MiXCR, with one record for every CDR3 protein. This table holds under 700,000 distinct CDR3 sequences, 16% found once. With respect to this clonotype: As yet, its antigen is unknown.

The source is a woman between 18 and 30 years old with Graves' hyperthyroidism. Sequenced sample: blood. The J gene is TRBJ1-3, the V gene TRBV7-2; TRBD1 matches at 7 bases. CDR3 residues: CASSNMPGQQFSGNTIYF. CDR3 bases: TGTGCCAGCAGCAACATGCCGGGACAGCAGTTCTCTGGAAACACCATATATTTT.